The T cell receptor (beta chain) under discussion was sequenced for a study of cytomegalovirus exposure and HLA in healthy donors. This clone was detected only a few times. The antigen remains undetermined. Study results and caveats: Judged likely to be a sequencing artifact was a cluster of highly shared sequence variants.

The primer mix had 60 Vbeta and 13 Jbeta primers. Data came from immunoSEQ multiplex PCR; TCRdb stores just in-frame clones and leaves some out. The sample yields about 150,000 clones, 80% to 90% seen once. Germline CDR1 SEHNR, CDR2 FQNEAQ (reference sequence). There are 14 residues in the CDR3. With 5 bases removed from V and 4 bases from J, the gap between germline ends came to 15 bases. This sequence originates from a middle-aged woman in good health and CMV-seropositive. The rearrangement joins TRBV7-9 to TRBJ2-7, with D maybe TRBD1 (6 bases). The sequencing input was PBMCs. The CDR3 loop is CASSHRDMLYEQYF. As DNA, the CDR3 is TGTGCCAGCAGCCACCGGGACATGCTTTACGAGCAGTACTTC.